This passage covers 10 T cell receptor beta chains from one sample sequenced in a study. Each CDR3 protein gets one entry after TCRdb re-called the 5' RACE reads with MiXCR. The sample records about 1,300 distinct CDR3 sequences, approximately 7.1% being singletons. The specimen was central memory T cells from blood PBMCs. Stated subset: central memory CD4+ T cells. These receptors came from a male donor with HIV.

This clonotype turned up a few times. The chain employs TRBV6-5 and TRBJ1-5, with a weak D call TRBD1 (5 bases). From germline, CDR1 is MNHEY and CDR2 SVGAGI. The V and J ends lost 2 bases and 4 bases respectively, with 15 bases between them. The CDR3 is 16 amino acids. The CDR3: CASSYPASGKNQPQHF. The CDR3 DNA reads TGTGCCAGCAGTTACCCGGCCTCAGGGAAGAATCAGCCCCAGCATTTT.

By share, this clonotype counts as large. The chain combines TRBV15 with TRBJ2-7; unclear D gene. Trimming stripped 5 bases from V and 0 bases from J, with 14 bases between. The length of the CDR3 is 15 residues. CDR1 and CDR2 (germline): LNHNV, YYDKDF (reference sequence). The CDR3 is CATSYQVRSSYEQYF. CDR3 bases: TGTGCCACCAGCTACCAGGTGCGCAGCTCCTACGAGCAGTACTTC.

This clonotype is medium-sized within its sample. The rearrangement links TRBV4-1 to TRBJ1-5; the D is unclear. This CDR3 has 14 amino acids. Germline CDR1 MGHRA, CDR2 YSYEKL. With 1 base removed from V and 3 bases from J, the gap between germline ends came to 7 bases. Written as DNA, the CDR3 is TGCGCCAGCAGCCAAGGGCCGATCAATCAGCCCCAGCATTTT. It codes for CASSQGPINQPQHF.

As to this clonotype: A clone one base away is much larger, so this may be a read error. The gene calls are TRBV6-5 and TRBJ2-1; the match to TRBD1 covers 7 bases. The CDR3 is 17 residues long. The V gene's germline CDR1 is MNHEY and CDR2 SVGAGI. CDR3 sequence (DNA): TGTGCCAGCAGTTATTCTATGACAGGGAAGAAAAACAAGGAGCAGTTCTTC. This gives the protein CASSYSMTGKKNKEQFF.

In this sample, this clonotype is medium-sized. This rearrangement joins TRBV6-5 to TRBJ1-1; D is unresolved. Trimming stripped 2 bases from V and 7 bases from J, with 11 bases between. CDR3 length equals 13 residues. CDR1 MNHEY and CDR2 SVGAGI come from the germline V gene. The CDR3 is CASSYRTSGEAFF. CDR3 bases: TGTGCCAGCAGTTACCGCACTTCGGGTGAAGCTTTCTTT.

Judged by abundance, this clonotype is large. This chain connects TRBV12-3 or TRBV12-4 to TRBJ2-7; 7 nucleotides match TRBD1. CDR3 length: 15 amino acids. The trim removed 5 bases at V and 3 bases at J, leaving 10 bases unmatched. CDR3 in DNA: TGTGCCAGCAGTCCCAGGGGACAGTCGGGCTACGAGCAGTACTTC. Its translation: CASSPRGQSGYEQYF.

This clonotype was seen only a few times. The chain employs TRBV15 and TRBJ2-7; 7 bases agree with TRBD2. With 0 bases clipped from V and 0 bases from J, the junction kept 5 bases outside the gene matches. The CDR3 extends over 16 amino acids. Per the germline V gene, CDR1 is LNHNV and CDR2 is YYDKDF (reference sequence). The chain's CDR3 is CATSREGGVGSYEQYF. As DNA, the CDR3 is TGTGCCACCAGCAGAGAGGGAGGGGTGGGCTCCTACGAGCAGTACTTC.

The CDR3: CATIRGRGSEAFF. CDR3 nucleotide sequence: TGTGCCACTATCAGGGGGCGGGGGTCTGAAGCTTTCTTT. The chain couples TRBV15 to TRBJ1-1; 8 bases map to TRBD1. Germline V gives CDR1 LNHNV, CDR2 YYDKDF (reference sequence). The length of the CDR3 is 13 residues. The junction had 9 bases not matched to a gene; V was cut back by 9 bases and J by 6 bases.

Details on this clonotype: The CDR3 end shows no conserved phenylalanine or tryptophan, and so a read error is likely. V gene TRBV14 combines with J gene TRBJ1-6, with D perhaps TRBD1 (6 bases). Germline CDR1 and CDR2: SGHDN and FVKESK. V was shortened by 3 bases and J by 3 bases, with 9 bases between the two germline ends. The CDR3 is 15 residues long. Written as DNA, the CDR3 is TGTGCCAGCAGCCATAGGGGGGGCTATAATTCACCCCTCCACCTT. Translating it yields CASSHRGGYNSPLHL.

Sample share makes this clonotype medium-sized. The chain employs TRBV3-1 and TRBJ1-1, with a weak D call TRBD1 (5 bases). V was trimmed by 1 base and J by 11 bases, leaving 23 bases between them. The CDR3 loop spans 16 amino acids. The germline gives CDR1 LGHDT, CDR2 YNNKEL (reference sequence). CDR3 nucleotide sequence: TGTGCCAGCAGCCAAGTTGGGGGAATGGGAAGTCGGGGGGCTTTCTTT. It encodes CASSQVGGMGSRGAFF.